This T cell receptor (beta chain) was identified in a study of blood T cell repertoires in COVID-19. Germline V gene data show CDR1 as LNHDA and CDR2 as SQIVND (reference sequence). The CDR3 length is 13 residues. J lost 10 bases, V lost 5 bases, and 7 bases had no gene match. Clones were read by immunoSEQ multiplex PCR, and TCRdb kept only the in-frame ones, dropping some. The top ten hold 28% of the sample, which has 28,000 or so clones, around 85% seen once. V usage is TRBV19 and J usage is TRBJ2-1; 8 bases map to TRBD2. The receptor was derived from a woman of 80 years or more with COVID-19, enrolled during active disease. Sequenced material: peripheral blood. CDR3 sequence reads: CASSAHREGEQFF. The CDR3 DNA reads as TGTGCCAGTAGTGCACACCGGGAGGGCGAGCAGTTCTTC.